These 14 T cell receptor beta chains share one sample of origin, sequenced in a study of blood T cell repertoires in COVID-19. Clones were sequenced by immunoSEQ multiplex PCR, and TCRdb holds only the in-frame ones, with some missing. The sample shows under 60,000 clones, 77% of them seen only once. Sequenced: peripheral blood. The receptors come from a human donor with active or convalescent COVID-19. The donor label of this sample is uncertain.

The J gene is TRBJ2-3, the V gene TRBV4-1, with 13 bases identical to TRBD2. Germline CDR1 is MGHRA and CDR2 is YSYEKL. With V trimmed by 1 base and J by 0 bases, 1 base remained unmatched. CDR3 length: 17 residues. CDR3 bases: TGCGCCAGCAGCCAAGGGGGACTAGCGGGGAGCACAGATACGCAGTATTTT. Translated, it gives CASSQGGLAGSTDTQYF.

The rearrangement links TRBV9 to TRBJ1-1; 8 bases line up with TRBD1. The CDR3 is 13 residues long. V was pared by 2 bases and J by 5 bases, with 2 bases of the junction left unmatched. Germline assignment: CDR1 SGDLS and CDR2 YYNGEE. The CDR3 DNA reads as TGTGCCAGCAGCGTCCGGACAGGGACTGAAGCTTTCTTT. Its protein is CASSVRTGTEAFF.

The rearrangement uses TRBV30 and TRBJ1-1; D perhaps matches TRBD1 (6 bases). The CDR3 covers 14 residues. Germline lookup yields CDR1 GTSNPN and CDR2 SVGIG (reference sequence). Trimming removed 0 bases at V and 5 bases at J, with 13 bases between. The CDR3 sequence is CAWSVTGRGTEAFF. CDR3 nucleotides: TGTGCCTGGAGTGTAACAGGGCGGGGGACTGAAGCTTTCTTT. Complete variable domain (other parts from reference TRBV30 and TRBJ1-1): SQTIHQWPATLVQPVGSPLSLECTVEGTSNPNLYWYRQAAGRGLQLLFYSVGIGQISSEVPQNLSASRPQDRQFILSSKKLLLSDSGFYLCAWSVTGRGTEAFFGQGTRLTVV.

The rearrangement links TRBV10-3 to TRBJ1-1; D unresolved. Trimming pared 3 bases from V and 3 bases from J, leaving 5 bases between. Germline loops: CDR1 ENHRY, CDR2 SYGVKD. The CDR3 runs to 12 residues. The CDR3 sequence: CAISDSYTEAFF. The CDR3 DNA is TGTGCCATCAGTGACTCTTACACTGAAGCTTTCTTT.

This clone was detected once. The chain has TRBV30 and TRBJ2-3; a weak D match, TRBD2 (6 bases). V was pared by 0 bases and J by 5 bases, with 9 bases between. Germline CDR1 reads GTSNPN; CDR2 reads SVGIG (reference sequence). The CDR3 has 13 residues. The CDR3 sequence is CAWSVQAGDTQYF. The DNA of the CDR3 is TGTGCCTGGAGTGTTCAAGCGGGAGATACGCAGTATTTT.

The chain combines TRBV2 with TRBJ2-7; 9 nucleotides line up with TRBD1. Losses at the gene ends were 6 bases for V and 1 base for J; bases not matched to a gene: 4. There are 14 residues in the CDR3. Germline loops: CDR1 SNHLY, CDR2 FYNNEI. For the CDR3, the DNA is TGTGCCAGCAGGGCGGACAGGGGTTCCTACGAGCAGTACTTC. As protein: CASRADRGSYEQYF.

The chain links TRBV15 to TRBJ2-1, with TRBD2 matching 9 bases. The CDR3 loop spans 16 amino acids. With 2 bases clipped from V and 10 bases from J, the junction kept 12 bases outside the gene matches. Germline lookup yields CDR1 LNHNV and CDR2 YYDKDF (reference sequence). CDR3 sequence reads: CATSRPTAGTSKEQFF. CDR3 nucleotide sequence: TGTGCCACCAGCAGACCGACAGCGGGGACTAGCAAGGAGCAGTTCTTC.

The chain links TRBV4-1 to TRBJ2-7, with D uncertain. Trimming removed 4 bases from V and 3 bases from J, with 7 bases in between. The CDR3 covers 12 residues. The germline V gene has CDR1 MGHRA and CDR2 YSYEKL. The CDR3 spells CASSRSDYEQYF. The CDR3 nucleotides are TGCGCCAGCAGCCGATCAGACTACGAGCAGTACTTC.

The chain employs TRBV29-1 and TRBJ2-7, with 10 bases identical to TRBD2. CDR3 length: 13 amino acids. Germline CDR1 SQVTM, CDR2 ANQGSEA. The V gene end was trimmed by 7 bases and the J gene end by 5 bases; junction bases not matched to a gene: 8. The CDR3 nucleotides are TGCAGCGCTGCGAGGCTAGCGGGAGACGAGCAGTACTTC. This codes for CSAARLAGDEQYF.

This chain connects TRBV3-1 (or the pseudogene TRBV3-2) to TRBJ2-1; maybe TRBD2 (5 bases). Trimming pared 0 bases from V and 7 bases from J, leaving 10 bases between. This CDR3 contains 14 residues. CDR1 and CDR2 from the germline V gene are LGHDT and YNNKEL (reference sequence). The CDR3 protein is CASSQERAVNEQFF. Here the CDR3 DNA reads TGTGCCAGCAGCCAAGAACGAGCGGTTAATGAGCAGTTCTTC.

This rearrangement joins TRBV7-3 to TRBJ2-2, with TRBD1 matching 8 bases. The CDR3 totals 15 residues. V gave up 4 bases and J gave up 6 bases; unmatched junction bases: 7. Germline CDR1 SGHTA, CDR2 FQGTGA. DNA of the CDR3: TGTGCCAGCAGCTCAGGACAGGGTGTAGCCGGGGAGCTGTTTTTT. It codes for CASSSGQGVAGELFF.

V gene TRBV28 combines with J gene TRBJ1-4; no clear D. Trimming pared 7 bases from V and 7 bases from J, leaving 10 bases between. In germline, CDR1 is MDHEN, CDR2 SYDVKM. The CDR3 runs 12 residues. The CDR3 coding sequence is TGTGCCAGCACCGAAGCGAGTGAAAAACTGTTTTTT. Its protein product is CASTEASEKLFF.

This chain links TRBV24-1 with TRBJ2-1; 7 bases line up with TRBD2. V gave up 3 bases and J gave up 6 bases; unmatched junction bases: 10. CDR1 and CDR2 from the germline V gene are KGHDR and SFDVKD. The CDR3 consists of 16 residues. The CDR3 protein is CATSDMVGGRANEQFF. The CDR3 bases are TGTGCCACCAGTGATATGGTGGGAGGGCGGGCCAATGAGCAGTTCTTC.

This clone showed up many times. This chain joins TRBV9 and TRBJ2-7; TRBD1 is a possible D gene (5 bases). The CDR3 spans 14 residues. V was trimmed by 4 bases and J by 1 base, leaving 12 bases between them. The germline V gene encodes CDR1 SGDLS and CDR2 YYNGEE. The DNA for the CDR3 is TGTGCCAGCAGCTATGAAGGGGATTCCTACGAGCAGTACTTC. Translation gives CASSYEGDSYEQYF.